This T cell receptor beta chain was observed in a study of blood T cell repertoires in COVID-19. Study at large: Collection of acute and convalescent COVID-19 samples took place in the United States, Italy and Spain. T cells, B-cell-depleted T cells, or PBMCs supplied cDNA or gDNA.

V lost 4 bases, J lost 3 bases, and 6 bases stayed unmatched. The CDR3 sequence is 15 residues long. CDR1 and CDR2 from the germline V gene are SGHRS and YFSETQ. Original handling: Reference gene primer amplification gave nucleated cell count estimates. Method: immunoSEQ multiplex PCR; TCRdb's copy keeps in-frame clones and lacks some. The DNA gave D and trimming, while V, J and clone size come from that table. The sample consists of about 210,000 clones, about 92% of them appearing once. Specimen: peripheral blood. The rearrangement uses TRBV5-1 and TRBJ2-2; 7 nucleotides agree with TRBD1. The source of this sequence is a man aged 25 to 40 with acute or convalescent COVID-19. CDR3 nucleotide sequence: TGCGCCAGCAGCCCCACAGGGGCGGACACCGGGGAGCTGTTTTTT. Its translation: CASSPTGADTGELFF.